This T cell receptor beta chain was retrieved from a study of Graves' ophthalmopathy and Graves' hyperthyroidism. Turning to this clonotype: This could be a read error, since a much larger clone is one nucleotide away.

The CDR3 runs to 14 residues. Trimming cost V 4 bases and J 4 bases, with 14 bases left between them. Per germline, CDR1 SGDLS and CDR2 YYNGEE. RNA transcripts provided the template for amplifying TCR beta CDR3 regions. Second-round multiplex PCR came after first-round RT-PCR with HTBI primers. TCRdb reprocessed the multiplex PCR reads via MiXCR and lists one record per CDR3 protein. This table has approximately 700,000 distinct CDR3 sequences, roughly two fifths appearing once. The V gene is TRBV9, the J gene TRBJ1-1; no definite D call. This clonotype originated in an adult man with Graves' ophthalmopathy. Sequencing was done on a sample of peripheral blood. CDR3 DNA sequence: TGTGCCAGCAGCACGACGACGCGGCCCACTGAAGCTTTCTTT. Translating it yields CASSTTTRPTEAFF.